These 25 T cell receptor beta chains were all obtained from the same sample, sequenced in a study of PD-L1 blockade in urothelial cancer. Clones were read by immunoSEQ multiplex PCR, and TCRdb kept only the in-frame ones, dropping some. Of tens of thousands of clones listed, about 83% are singletons. This sample's time point: pretreatment peripheral blood. This sample comprised PBMCs, obtained around atezolizumab (anti-PD-L1) treatment. Every receptor here comes from a woman in her sixties or seventies with urothelial cancer.

This clone showed up just once. J is TRBJ2-2 and V is TRBV11-1; 7 positions agree with TRBD1. The V gene's germline CDR1 is SGHAT and CDR2 FQDESV (reference sequence). The length of the CDR3 is 15 residues. V lost 3 bases and J lost 0; bases outside the gene matches: 1. The CDR3 sequence: CASSFGQANTGELFF. DNA of the CDR3: TGTGCCAGCAGCTTCGGACAGGCGAACACCGGGGAGCTGTTTTTT.

V gene TRBV5-4 combines with J gene TRBJ2-5, with D possibly TRBD1 on 5 matching bases. Trimming left V 0 bases short and J 5 bases short, with 14 bases between. The CDR3 runs to 15 residues. The V gene's germline CDR1 is SGHNT and CDR2 YYREEE (reference sequence). Here the CDR3 DNA reads TGTGCCAGCAGCTTGGCAATAGGGGCCCTGGAGACCCAGTACTTC. Translation: CASSLAIGALETQYF.

The chain couples TRBV19 to TRBJ2-2; 10 positions match TRBD2. Unmatched junction bases numbered 14, after V lost 6 bases and J lost 4 bases. The germline V gene has CDR1 LNHDA and CDR2 SQIVND (reference sequence). This CDR3 region has 18 residues. The CDR3 sequence is CASSLSGGALLGTGELFF. Here the CDR3 DNA reads TGTGCCAGTAGCCTCAGCGGGGGGGCCCTTCTAGGCACCGGGGAGCTGTTTTTT.

The rearrangement joins TRBV11-3 to TRBJ2-1, with a weak D call TRBD1 (6 bases). Per germline, CDR1 SGHNT and CDR2 YENEEA. V was trimmed by 5 bases and J by 2 bases, leaving 10 bases between them. This CDR3 has 14 amino acids. The chain's CDR3 is CASSRTGTYNEQFF. CDR3 bases: TGTGCCAGCAGCCGCACAGGGACCTACAATGAGCAGTTCTTC. Combining the CDR3 with reference TRBV11-3 and TRBJ2-1 gives the whole variable domain EAGVVQSPRYKIIEKKQPVAFWCNPISGHNTLYWYLQNLGQGPELLIRYENEEAVDDSQLPKDRFSAERLKGVDSTLKIQPAELGDSAVYLCASSRTGTYNEQFFGPGTRLTVL.

The V call is TRBV6-5, the J call TRBJ2-7; maybe TRBD1 (6 bases). The germline CDR1 and CDR2 sequences are MNHEY and SVGAGI. Trimming took off 4 bases at V and 3 bases at J, with 10 bases between the two ends. This CDR3 comprises 13 residues. As DNA, the CDR3 is TGTGCCAGCAGTTCGGACAGAAACTACGAGCAGTACTTC. Its protein product is CASSSDRNYEQYF.

The chain is built from TRBV14 and TRBJ2-7, with 10 bases fitting TRBD1. V gave up 4 bases and J gave up 0 bases; unmatched junction bases: 3. In germline, CDR1 is SGHDN, CDR2 FVKESK. The CDR3 sequence is 15 residues long. The CDR3 is CASSPWTGGSYEQYF. The DNA for the CDR3 is TGTGCCAGCAGCCCCTGGACAGGGGGCTCCTACGAGCAGTACTTC.

The chain uses TRBV27 and TRBJ1-4; D is unclear. Germline V gene sequence: CDR1 MNHEY, CDR2 SMNVEV (reference sequence). V dropped 6 bases and J dropped 2 bases, with 7 bases sitting between them. The CDR3 has 13 residues. The CDR3 DNA is TGTGCCAGCAGGACAACCACTAATGAAAAACTGTTTTTT. Residues: CASRTTTNEKLFF. The full variable domain, completed using reference TRBV27 and TRBJ1-4, is EAQVTQNPRYLITVTGKKLTVTCSQNMNHEYMSWYRQDPGLGLRQIYYSMNVEVTDKGDVPEGYKVSRKEKRNFPLILESPSPNQTSLYFCASRTTTNEKLFFGSGTQLSVL.

The rearrangement uses TRBV9 and TRBJ2-7, with 8 bases aligning to TRBD2. CDR3 length equals 16 residues. The J segment lost 4 bases and the V segment lost 2 bases, leaving 11 bases of the junction unmatched. The germline V gene encodes CDR1 SGDLS and CDR2 YYNGEE. This chain's CDR3 is CASSVGYGGALYEQYF. The DNA of the CDR3 is TGTGCCAGCAGCGTTGGGTACGGGGGGGCCTTATACGAGCAGTACTTC.

The chain uses TRBV4-1 and TRBJ2-7; TRBD1 might be the D (5 bases). Trimming left V 1 base short and J 5 bases short, with 15 bases between. The V gene's germline CDR1 is MGHRA and CDR2 YSYEKL. The CDR3 consists of 15 residues. The DNA of the CDR3 is TGCGCCAGCAGCCAAGTAACGACAGATTCGAACGAGCAGTACTTC. Translated, it gives CASSQVTTDSNEQYF.

The gene calls are TRBV25-1 and TRBJ2-2; D is perhaps TRBD2 (5 bases). Per the germline V gene, CDR1 is MGHDK and CDR2 is SYGVNS. CDR3 length equals 13 residues. CDR3 sequence: CANQRENTGELFF. The CDR3 DNA reads TGTGCAAACCAACGGGAAAACACCGGGGAGCTGTTTTTT.

Only one count was recorded for this clone. V gene TRBV7-8 combines with J gene TRBJ2-7; TRBD1 agrees at 9 bases. The CDR3 covers 15 residues. Per the germline V gene, CDR1 is SGHVS and CDR2 is FQNEAQ. V trimming: 6 bases; J trimming: 0 bases; junction bases outside the gene matches: 6. The DNA for the CDR3 is TGTGCCAGCAGGCGGAACAGGGGGCCCTCCTACGAGCAGTACTTC. It encodes CASRRNRGPSYEQYF.

This chain uses TRBV29-1 with TRBJ1-1; D call uncertain. V dropped 7 bases and J dropped 1 base, with 10 bases sitting between them. Germline CDR1 and CDR2: SQVTM and ANQGSEA. The length of the CDR3 is 12 residues. The CDR3 spells CSERTGNTEAFF. The CDR3 nucleotides are TGCAGCGAGCGGACGGGGAACACTGAAGCTTTCTTT.

This sequence joins TRBV30 and TRBJ2-3; D perhaps matches TRBD2 (6 bases). CDR3 length: 13 residues. V was pared by 2 bases and J by 4 bases, with 10 bases between. CDR1 and CDR2 from the germline V gene are GTSNPN and SVGIG (reference sequence). CDR3 coding DNA: TGTGCCTGGAGTTCGCGGGGTCCAGATACGCAGTATTTT. This sequence encodes CAWSSRGPDTQYF.

The chain combines TRBV6-5 with TRBJ2-3; TRBD2 might be the D (5 bases). With 2 bases removed from V and 1 base from J, the gap between germline ends came to 10 bases. CDR3 length: 15 residues. Germline-derived CDR1 and CDR2 are MNHEY and SVGAGI. CDR3 residues: CASSYEGGGTDTQYF. As DNA, the CDR3 is TGTGCCAGCAGTTACGAGGGTGGTGGCACAGATACGCAGTATTTT.

The chain joins TRBV4-2 to TRBJ2-7, with 11 bases that match TRBD2. The germline V gene has CDR1 LGHNA and CDR2 YNFKEQ. V lost 4 bases and J lost 0; bases outside the gene matches: 8. The CDR3 runs to 17 residues. DNA of the CDR3: TGTGCCAGCAGCCCGATCGGAACTAGCGGGAGCTCCTACGAGCAGTACTTC. Its protein product is CASSPIGTSGSSYEQYF.

The V gene is TRBV27, the J gene TRBJ2-1; D possibly corresponds to TRBD2 (5 bases). This CDR3 spans 12 amino acids. CDR1 and CDR2 from the germline V gene are MNHEY and SMNVEV (reference sequence). V dropped 3 bases and J dropped 7 bases, with 7 bases sitting between them. The CDR3 DNA is TGTGCCAGCAGTTTCGGGAAGAATGAGCAGTTCTTC. It codes for CASSFGKNEQFF.

This chain uses TRBV5-1 with TRBJ2-1, with 9 bases that match TRBD2. CDR1 and CDR2 from the germline V gene are SGHRS and YFSETQ. This CDR3 is built from 18 residues. V lost 0 bases to trimming and J lost 0 bases; unmatched junction nucleotides: 7. The CDR3 sequence: CASSLAAGGPGSYNEQFF. The CDR3, as DNA: TGCGCCAGCAGCTTGGCCGCGGGGGGGCCGGGCTCCTACAATGAGCAGTTCTTC.

This rearrangement joins TRBV5-1 to TRBJ2-1; TRBD1 aligns across 9 bases. The V and J ends lost 4 bases and 6 bases, in that order; junction bases with no gene match: 5. The CDR3 spans 14 residues. Germline V gene sequence: CDR1 SGHRS, CDR2 YFSETQ. CDR3 residues: CASSIPGQGNEQFF. CDR3 in DNA: TGCGCCAGCAGCATACCGGGACAGGGCAATGAGCAGTTCTTC.

The chain recombines TRBV7-9 with TRBJ1-1; 8 bases map to TRBD1. With V trimmed by 5 bases and J by 6 bases, 5 bases remained unmatched. Germline V CDR1 and CDR2: SEHNR, FQNEAQ (reference sequence). This CDR3 region has 13 residues. This chain's CDR3 is CASSPRTGPEAFF. DNA for the CDR3: TGTGCCAGCAGCCCTCGGACAGGGCCTGAAGCTTTCTTT. Combining the CDR3 with reference TRBV7-9 and TRBJ1-1 gives the whole variable domain DTGVSQNPRHKITKRGQNVTFRCDPISEHNRLYWYRQTLGQGPEFLTYFQNEAQLEKSRLLSDRFSAERPKGSFSTLEIQRTEQGDSAMYLCASSPRTGPEAFFGQGTRLTVV.

CDR3 residues: CSVTAGANVLTF. CDR3 nucleotides: TGCAGCGTTACAGCTGGGGCCAACGTCCTGACTTTC. This chain connects TRBV29-1 to TRBJ2-6; D is ambiguous. The CDR3 length is 12 residues. CDR1 SQVTM and CDR2 ANQGSEA come from the germline V gene. The ends were cut back, 5 bases at V and 2 bases at J, with 4 bases in the middle.

This chain links TRBV28 with TRBJ2-7; D is possibly TRBD1 (6 bases). Germline V gene lookup returns CDR1 MDHEN and CDR2 SYDVKM. This CDR3 is built from 12 residues. V was pared by 10 bases and J by 2 bases, with 12 bases between. The CDR3 region is CATSQGPYEQYF. The DNA for the CDR3 is TGTGCCACCTCACAGGGACCCTACGAGCAGTACTTC.

This chain uses TRBV15 with TRBJ2-1; 7 positions agree with TRBD2. This CDR3 is 20 amino acids long. V shed 0 bases and J 6 bases; nucleotides not matched to a gene: 20. CDR1 is LNHNV, CDR2 YYDKDF, per germline (reference sequence). CDR3 sequence reads: CATSRDSFELFGRAGNEQFF. CDR3 bases: TGTGCCACCAGCAGAGATAGCTTCGAATTATTTGGGAGGGCTGGCAATGAGCAGTTCTTC. Drawing the rest from reference TRBV15 and TRBJ2-1, the complete variable domain is DAMVIQNPRYQVTQFGKPVTLSCSQTLNHNVMYWYQQKSSQAPKLLFHYYDKDFNNEADTPDNFQSRRPNTSFCFLDIRSPGLGDTAMYLCATSRDSFELFGRAGNEQFFGPGTRLTVL.

The chain employs TRBV12-5 and TRBJ1-2; 7 bases fit TRBD1. The germline CDR1 and CDR2 sequences are LGHNT and FRNRAP. The CDR3 extends over 16 amino acids. J was trimmed by 0 bases and V by 6 bases; bases with no gene match: 10. The CDR3 bases are TGTGCTAGTGGCTGGACAGGCCCTCTCACTAACTATGGCTACACCTTC. It is translated as CASGWTGPLTNYGYTF.

This clone has just one count. The V and J genes are TRBV10-3 and TRBJ1-2, with TRBD1 matching 9 bases. The CDR3 spans 12 residues. The germline gives CDR1 ENHRY, CDR2 SYGVKD. With 6 bases clipped from V and 6 bases from J, the junction kept 2 bases outside the gene matches. DNA for the CDR3: TGTGCCATCAGGAGGGACAGGGATGGCTACACCTTC. This codes for CAIRRDRDGYTF.

This clone occurred once. The chain employs TRBV7-9 and TRBJ2-7; 7 nucleotides match TRBD1. The CDR3 is 15 residues long. Unmatched junction bases numbered 5, after V lost 1 base and J lost 2 bases. The germline CDR1 and CDR2 sequences are SEHNR and FQNEAQ (reference sequence). CDR3 in DNA: TGTGCCAGCAGCTTAGTTGGACAGGCAACCTACGAGCAGTACTTC. Its translation: CASSLVGQATYEQYF. The whole variable domain, remainder taken from reference TRBV7-9 and TRBJ2-7, is DTGVSQNPRHKITKRGQNVTFRCDPISEHNRLYWYRQTLGQGPEFLTYFQNEAQLEKSRLLSDRFSAERPKGSFSTLEIQRTEQGDSAMYLCASSLVGQATYEQYFGPGTRLTVT.